This T cell receptor (beta chain) was captured in a study of blood T cell repertoires in COVID-19. Study as a whole: T cells, B-cell-depleted T cells, or PBMCs provided the cDNA or gDNA that served as material.

This clone was seen once. From germline, CDR1 is SGHRS and CDR2 YFSETQ. The CDR3 has 15 residues. Trimming at V came to 4 bases and at J to 4 bases, leaving 6 bases not matched to a gene. Under the authors' procedure: Estimated nucleated cell counts came from reference gene primer amplification. Using immunoSEQ multiplex PCR, the repertoire was profiled, and TCRdb retains in-frame clones only, with some absent. V, J and clone size were drawn from that table, and D and trimming were deduced from the DNA. This repertoire shows more than 80,000 clones, roughly four fifths found once; its top ten account for around 7.2%.

V is TRBV5-1 and J is TRBJ2-1; 9 bases are a match to TRBD1. The TCR comes from a middle-aged man with active or convalescent COVID-19. The sequencing input was peripheral blood. The CDR3 sequence: CASSAGTGKYNEQFF. CDR3 bases: TGCGCCAGCAGCGCCGGGACAGGGAAATACAATGAGCAGTTCTTC. The variable domain in full, completed from reference TRBV5-1 and TRBJ2-1, reads KAGVTQTPRYLIKTRGQQVTLSCSPISGHRSVSWYQQTPGQGLQFLFEYFSETQRNKGNFPGRFSGRQFSNSRSEMNVSTLELGDSALYLCASSAGTGKYNEQFFGPGTRLTVL.